This paragraph covers one TCR beta chain sequence. The antigen is not known. At the DNA level, this CDR3 is encoded by other sequences in the same sample as well. This sample was included in a study of cytomegalovirus exposure and HLA in healthy donors. Findings of the study overall: The study designated 150 or so TCR beta chains cytomegalovirus-associated. A later analysis linked a missense DCLRE1C variant to TCR beta V- and J-gene trimming.

60 Vbeta and 13 Jbeta primers were used in PCR. Repertoires were generated with immunoSEQ multiplex PCR, while TCRdb's copy carries only in-frame clones and drops some. Here the sample spans roughly 170,000 clones, about four fifths being singletons. There are 14 residues in the CDR3. Germline-derived CDR1 and CDR2 are SGHRS and YFSETQ. Between the trimmed V and J ends, which lost 3 bases and 1 base, there was a span of 11 bases. The sequenced material came from PBMCs. The TCR comes from a woman in her late teens or twenties in good health and CMV-seronegative. The V gene is TRBV5-1, the J gene TRBJ2-7; perhaps TRBD1 as D (6 bases). The CDR3, as DNA: TGCGCCAGCAGCTACACTGGGACATCCTACGAGCAGTACTTC. Translation gives CASSYTGTSYEQYF.